These 2 T cell receptor beta chains originate from one sample sequenced in a study of blood T cell repertoires in COVID-19 (TCRdb year 2020). Libraries came from the immunoSEQ multiplex PCR assay. TCRdb carries this immuneACCESS record with in-frame sequences only. Its versions omit some clonotypes, under half of them owing to an unresolved V gene in the studies checked, with the rest unexplained. Within this sample are 200,000 to 300,000 clones, with 65% to 90% of them counted one time only. The ten largest clonotypes hold approximately 9.1% of the sample. The sequencing input was PBMCs or T cells enriched from blood (not recorded which). The receptors derive from a woman aged 50 to 65 with acute COVID-19.

This rearrangement joins TRBV19 to TRBJ1-4, with D tentatively TRBD1 (5 bases). This CDR3 contains 16 residues. Germline values: CDR1 LNHDA, CDR2 SQIVND (reference sequence). The germline V and J ends were trimmed by 6 bases and 4 bases, with 18 bases remaining between them. This chain's CDR3 is CASRRRDSTNNEKLFF. DNA for the CDR3: TGTGCCAGTAGGCGCCGGGACTCAACGAATAATGAAAAACTGTTTTTT.

The CDR3 spells CASSLLGQGNTEAFF. For the CDR3, the DNA is TGTGCCAGCAGTTTATTAGGGCAGGGGAACACTGAAGCTTTCTTT. J is TRBJ1-1 and V is TRBV28, with D possibly TRBD1 on 5 matching bases. V dropped 1 base and J dropped 1 base, with 10 bases sitting between them. The CDR3 length is 15 residues. Germline CDR1 MDHEN, CDR2 SYDVKM.